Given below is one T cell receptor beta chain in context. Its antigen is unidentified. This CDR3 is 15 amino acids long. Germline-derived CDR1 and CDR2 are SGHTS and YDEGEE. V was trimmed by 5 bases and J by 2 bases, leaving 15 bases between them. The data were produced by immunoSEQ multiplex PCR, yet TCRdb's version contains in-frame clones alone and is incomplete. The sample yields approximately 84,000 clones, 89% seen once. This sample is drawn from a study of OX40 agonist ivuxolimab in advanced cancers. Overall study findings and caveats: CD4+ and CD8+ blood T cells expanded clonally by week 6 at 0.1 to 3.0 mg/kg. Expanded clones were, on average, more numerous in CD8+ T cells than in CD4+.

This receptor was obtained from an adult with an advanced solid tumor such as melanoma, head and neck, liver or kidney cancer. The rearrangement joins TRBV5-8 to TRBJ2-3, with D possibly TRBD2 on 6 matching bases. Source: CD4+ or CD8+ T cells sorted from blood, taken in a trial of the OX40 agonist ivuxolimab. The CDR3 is CASSRDLQATDTQYF. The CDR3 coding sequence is TGTGCCAGCAGTCGGGACTTACAAGCCACAGATACGCAGTATTTT.